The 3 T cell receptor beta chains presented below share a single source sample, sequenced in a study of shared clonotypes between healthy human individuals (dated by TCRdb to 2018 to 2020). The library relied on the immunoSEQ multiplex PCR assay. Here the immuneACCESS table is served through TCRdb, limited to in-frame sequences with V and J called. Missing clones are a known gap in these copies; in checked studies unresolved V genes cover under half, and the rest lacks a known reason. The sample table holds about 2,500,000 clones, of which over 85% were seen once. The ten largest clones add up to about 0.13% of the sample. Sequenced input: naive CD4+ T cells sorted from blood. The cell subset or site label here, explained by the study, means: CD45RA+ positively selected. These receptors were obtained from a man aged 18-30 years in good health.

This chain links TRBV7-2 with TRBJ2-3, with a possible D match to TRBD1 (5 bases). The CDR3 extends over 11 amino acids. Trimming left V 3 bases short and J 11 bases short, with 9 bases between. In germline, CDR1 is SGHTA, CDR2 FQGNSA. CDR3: CASSFSGKQYF. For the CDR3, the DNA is TGTGCCAGCAGCTTCTCAGGGAAGCAGTATTTT.

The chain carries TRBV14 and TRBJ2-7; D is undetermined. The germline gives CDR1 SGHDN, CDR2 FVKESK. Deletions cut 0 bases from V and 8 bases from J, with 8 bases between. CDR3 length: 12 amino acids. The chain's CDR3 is CASSQDLGQQYF. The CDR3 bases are TGTGCCAGCAGCCAAGATCTGGGCCAGCAGTACTTC.

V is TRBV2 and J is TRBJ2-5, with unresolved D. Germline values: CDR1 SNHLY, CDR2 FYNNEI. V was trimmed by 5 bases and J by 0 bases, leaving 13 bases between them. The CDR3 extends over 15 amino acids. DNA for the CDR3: TGTGCCAGCAGTCTCCGGTATGGGTACCAAGAGACCCAGTACTTC. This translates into CASSLRYGYQETQYF.